This passage covers 3 T cell receptor beta chains from one sample sequenced in a study of shared clonotypes between healthy human individuals. In the naive CD8 group, cells lacked CD45RO and were positively selected for CCR7, so terminally differentiated effector memory CD45RA+ cells were left out. The protocol was immunoSEQ multiplex PCR, while the TCRdb copy is restricted to in-frame clones and leaves out a portion. This sample has 800,000 or so clones, with about 96% found just once. The sequenced sample was naive CD8+ T cells sorted from blood. The source of these receptors is a man aged 25-40 years in good health.

V usage is TRBV29-1 and J usage is TRBJ2-1, with D tentatively TRBD1 (6 bases). CDR3 length: 14 residues. Per the germline V gene, CDR1 is SQVTM and CDR2 is ANQGSEA. Trimming stripped 8 bases from V and 3 bases from J, with 17 bases between. The CDR3 nucleotides read TGCAGCTCGAACCGGGACATTAACTACAATGAGCAGTTCTTC. Its protein product is CSSNRDINYNEQFF.

On this clone itself: The same CDR3 is also encoded by other DNA sequences in this sample. This chain connects TRBV29-1 to TRBJ2-7; 10 positions agree with TRBD1. Germline-derived CDR1 and CDR2 are SQVTM and ANQGSEA. CDR3 length: 14 residues. The V and J ends lost 6 bases and 0 bases, in that order; junction bases with no gene match: 5. CDR3 amino acids: CSVEGQGSSYEQYF. The CDR3 DNA is TGCAGCGTAGAGGGACAGGGGAGCTCCTACGAGCAGTACTTC.

The chain combines TRBV7-9 with TRBJ2-1; 7 bases match TRBD2. Germline V CDR1 and CDR2: SEHNR, FQNEAQ (reference sequence). V gave up 1 base and J gave up 14 bases; unmatched junction bases: 2. The CDR3 has 11 residues. The DNA for the CDR3 is TGTGCCAGCAGCTTAGATGGGGGGGAGTTCTTC. Translating gives CASSLDGGEFF.